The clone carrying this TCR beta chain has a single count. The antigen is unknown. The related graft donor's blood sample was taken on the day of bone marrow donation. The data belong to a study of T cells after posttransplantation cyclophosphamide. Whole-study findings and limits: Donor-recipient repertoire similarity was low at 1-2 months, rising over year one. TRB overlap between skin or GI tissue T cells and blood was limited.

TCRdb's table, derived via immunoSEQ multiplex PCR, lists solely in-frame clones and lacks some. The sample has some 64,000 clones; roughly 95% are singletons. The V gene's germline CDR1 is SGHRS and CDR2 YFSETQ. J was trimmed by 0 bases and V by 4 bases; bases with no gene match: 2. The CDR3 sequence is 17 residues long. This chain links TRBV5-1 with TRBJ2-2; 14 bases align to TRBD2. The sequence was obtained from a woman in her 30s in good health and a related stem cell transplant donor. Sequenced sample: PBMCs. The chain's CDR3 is CASSTGLAGANTGELFF. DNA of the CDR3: TGCGCCAGCAGCACGGGACTAGCGGGGGCGAACACCGGGGAGCTGTTTTTT.